This is a list of T cell receptor beta chains from one sample in a study of human T cells and chemical hapten exposure. TCRdb itself ran the RACE reads through MiXCR, one entry per CDR3 protein. The sample has more than 250,000 distinct CDR3 sequences, around 7.7% seen once. This sample comprised whole blood, obtained in connection with sensitization to the hapten diphenylcyclopropenone (DPC). The receptors stem from a man younger than 35 with alopecia areata. Some clones in this sample may be carry-over from other donors' samples. CDR3s include the opening cysteine and the closing phenylalanine or tryptophan. Each record gives: V gene, D gene, J gene, clone size, CDR3 DNA, CDR3 protein. D genes are given only for firm matches. Clone size is stated in some rows and not others, as once, few, many or a class when expanded.

>TRBV9|-|TRBJ1-1|-
TGTGCCAGCAGCGTAGACCAGGGGTCGTTTGAAGCTTTCTTT
CASSVDQGSFEAFF
>TRBV7-9|-|TRBJ1-2|few
TGTGCCAGCAGCTTAGAAAGCAGGGACGGCTATGGCTACACCTTC
CASSLESRDGYGYTF
>TRBV7-2|-|TRBJ1-1|many
TGTGCCAGCAGCTTGGGTATAGGGACTGAAGCTTTCTTT
CASSLGIGTEAFF
>TRBV7-8|-|TRBJ1-6|-
TGTGCCAGCAGCTTTACGGGGGACCCTAATTCACCCCTCCACTTT
CASSFTGDPNSPLHF
>TRBV7-9|TRBD1|TRBJ2-7|-
TGTGCCAGCAGGGGGACAGGGGCAGGCTACGAGCAGTACTTC
CASRGTGAGYEQYF
>TRBV5-1|-|TRBJ1-4|-
TGCGCCAGCAGGTTCTATAATGAAAAACTGTTTTTT
CASRFYNEKLFF
>TRBV20-1|-|TRBJ2-3|many
TGCAGTGCTAACAGCGACACAGATACGCAGTATTTT
CSANSDTDTQYF
>TRBV12-3/TRBV12-4|-|TRBJ2-6|-
TGTGCCAGCAGTTTACGCGTAGGCAGTTTCACCTCTGGGGCCAACGTCCTGACTTTC
CASSLRVGSFTSGANVLTF
>TRBV20-1|-|TRBJ2-6|few
TGCAGTGCTAGTATAGCTACTGGGGCCAACGTCCTGACTTTC
CSASIATGANVLTF
>TRBV2|TRBD1|TRBJ1-2|many
TGTGCCAGCAGTGCGACAGGGGATAACTATGGCTACACCTTC
CASSATGDNYGYTF
>TRBV12-3/TRBV12-4|-|TRBJ2-3|-
TGTGCCAGCAGTTTAGATCGGGGATTCGGTACAGATACGCAGTATTTT
CASSLDRGFGTDTQYF
>TRBV5-1|-|TRBJ2-6|few
TGCGCCAGCAGTAGGGAAGGACCTCGACCTGGGGCCAACGTCCTGACTTTC
CASSREGPRPGANVLTF
>TRBV7-8|-|TRBJ1-1|few
TGTGCCAGCAGCTCGGACGGTAGAATGAACACTGAAGCTTTCTTT
CASSSDGRMNTEAFF
>TRBV13|-|TRBJ2-5|few
TGTGCCAGCAGCTCTGCCCGTGTGTCAGGAGAGACCCAGTACTTC
CASSSARVSGETQYF
>TRBV6-2/TRBV6-3|TRBD1|TRBJ1-1|few
TGTGCCAGCAGTTACCCACCTCCACTCGGACAGGGAGGGGGGCCTGAAGCTTTCTTT
CASSYPPPLGQGGGPEAFF
>TRBV5-1|TRBD1|TRBJ1-5|few
TGCGCCACCTTAGGAAACCCGGGACAGGGAGGATATCAGCCCCAGCATTTT
CATLGNPGQGGYQPQHF
>TRBV12-3/TRBV12-4|-|TRBJ1-2|-
TGTGCCAGCACATTGGGCTCGGCTGGCTATGGCTACACCTTC
CASTLGSAGYGYTF
>TRBV5-1|-|TRBJ1-3|few
TGCGCCAGCAGCTCAGATCCCCGGACCTCTGGAAACACCATATATTTT
CASSSDPRTSGNTIYF
>TRBV5-6|TRBD1|TRBJ1-2|many
TGTGCCAGCAGCTTGTCCCTGACAGGGGGCTATGGCTACACCTTC
CASSLSLTGGYGYTF
>TRBV10-3|TRBD2|TRBJ2-2|-
TGTGCCATCAGAGGACTAGCGGGATCAAACACCGGGGAGCTGTTTTTT
CAIRGLAGSNTGELFF
>TRBV5-1|TRBD1|TRBJ2-1|-
TGCGCCAGCAGCTTCGAGGGGGCGCGTAATGAGCAGTTCTTC
CASSFEGARNEQFF
>TRBV7-2|-|TRBJ1-5|-
TGTGCCAACAGCCTGAAGGGGGGTAATCAGCCCCAGCATTTT
CANSLKGGNQPQHF
>TRBV11-2|-|TRBJ2-1|many
TGTGCCAGCATTCAGGGCTCCTACAATGAGCAGTTCTTC
CASIQGSYNEQFF
>TRBV6-1|-|TRBJ1-6|few
TGTGCCAGCAGTGAACCCTCCTATAATTCACCCCTCCACTTT
CASSEPSYNSPLHF
>TRBV4-1|-|TRBJ1-1|few
TGCGCCAGCAGGGATACGATCGGCACTGAAGCTTTCTTT
CASRDTIGTEAFF
>TRBV4-3|TRBD1|TRBJ1-1|-
TGCGCCAGCAGCCTTCACGACAGGGGCACTGAAGCTTTCTTT
CASSLHDRGTEAFF
>TRBV20-1|-|TRBJ2-3|-
TGCAGTGCTAGTGTGGACTACAGCACAGATACGCAGTATTTT
CSASVDYSTDTQYF
>TRBV15|-|TRBJ1-4|few
TGTGCCACCAGCAGAGATAGGGGGATTAATGAAAAACTGTTTTTT
CATSRDRGINEKLFF
>TRBV4-1|-|TRBJ1-5|many
TGCGCCAGCAGCCGATTGGGTATCAACAATCAGCCCCAGCATTTT
CASSRLGINNQPQHF
>TRBV12-3/TRBV12-4|-|TRBJ1-1|-
TGTGCCAGCAGTCCCCTCGGGGGGCGTACTGAAGCTTTCTTT
CASSPLGGRTEAFF
>TRBV7-2|-|TRBJ1-5|many
TGTGCCAGCAGCTCGGACGGAAATAGCAATCAGCCCCAGCATTTT
CASSSDGNSNQPQHF
>TRBV5-6|-|TRBJ1-5|many
TGTGCCAGCAGGATGATTCTTGTGGGGAATAGCAATCAGCCCCAGCATTTT
CASRMILVGNSNQPQHF
>TRBV24-1|TRBD1|TRBJ2-5|few
TGTGCCACCAGTGGGGACAGGGGCCCAGGGACCCAGTACTTC
CATSGDRGPGTQYF
>TRBV12-3/TRBV12-4|TRBD2|TRBJ2-1|-
TGTGCCAGCAGTTTATTCCTCCTGACTAGCGGGGCTGGGGAGCAGTTCTTC
CASSLFLLTSGAGEQFF
>TRBV20-1|-|TRBJ2-3|many
TGCAGTGTCCCGGGGGTTCATACGCAGTATTTT
CSVPGVHTQYF
>TRBV7-8|TRBD1|TRBJ1-1|few
TGTGCCAGCAGCCAAATCCTGGGACAGAACCAAGCTTTCTTT
CASSQILGQNQAFF
>TRBV28|-|TRBJ1-5|-
TGTGCCAGCAGTTTGGCCCGGGCCCAGCATTTT
CASSLARAQHF
>TRBV11-2|-|TRBJ2-7|few
TGTGCCAGCAGCTCCATCCGGGACAAGGACTACGAGCAGTACTTC
CASSSIRDKDYEQYF
>TRBV7-8|-|TRBJ2-4|many
TGTGCCAGCAGCCCCCCCCTGAGACAGGGAGGGGCCAAAAACATTCAGTACTTC
CASSPPLRQGGAKNIQYF
>TRBV7-9|TRBD1|TRBJ2-3|many
TGTGCCAGCAGCAAGGGACAGGGCTCAGGGGATACGCAGTATTTT
CASSKGQGSGDTQYF